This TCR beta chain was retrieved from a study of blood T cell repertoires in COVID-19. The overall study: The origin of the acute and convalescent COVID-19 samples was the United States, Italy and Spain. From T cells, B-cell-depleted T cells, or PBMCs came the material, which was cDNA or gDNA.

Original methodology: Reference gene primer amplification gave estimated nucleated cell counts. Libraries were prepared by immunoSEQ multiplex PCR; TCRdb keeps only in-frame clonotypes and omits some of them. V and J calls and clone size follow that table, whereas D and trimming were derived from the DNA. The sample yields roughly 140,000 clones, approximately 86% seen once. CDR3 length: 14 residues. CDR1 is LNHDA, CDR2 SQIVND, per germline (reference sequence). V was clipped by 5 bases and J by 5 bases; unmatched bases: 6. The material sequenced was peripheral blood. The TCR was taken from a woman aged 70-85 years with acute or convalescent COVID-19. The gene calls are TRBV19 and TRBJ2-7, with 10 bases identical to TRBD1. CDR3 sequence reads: CASSGPGQGNEQYF. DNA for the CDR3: TGTGCCAGTAGTGGACCGGGACAGGGGAACGAGCAGTACTTC. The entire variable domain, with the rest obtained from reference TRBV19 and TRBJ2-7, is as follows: DGGITQSPKYLFRKEGQNVTLSCEQNLNHDAMYWYRQDPGQGLRLIYYSQIVNDFQKGDIAEGYSVSREKKESFPLTVTSAQKNPTAFYLCASSGPGQGNEQYFGPGTRLTVT.